This TCR beta chain originates from a study of T-cell reconstitution after alpha-beta-depleted transplantation in children. Overall study results and limits: Alpha-beta T cells about two months after transplant reportedly derived from several hundred expanded graft clones. T-cell counts and diversity were attributed mostly to newly produced T cells one year after transplant. At day 60, the high TCRbeta diversity found in some patients originated from recipient T cells and thymic progenitors that had survived.

Unique molecular identifiers were used to barcode this TCRbeta library. Each CDR3 protein gets one entry after TCRdb re-called the PCR reads with MiXCR. The sample carries more than 300,000 distinct CDR3 sequences, roughly 15% recorded once. About this clonotype: Its specificity is not known.

Germline V CDR1 and CDR2: SGHRS, YFSETQ. V dropped 0 bases and J dropped 10 bases, with 9 bases sitting between them. There are 12 residues in the CDR3. This clonotype was obtained from a male patient aged 2 to 10 who had a stem cell transplant for acute lymphoblastic leukemia, so the T cells may come from the graft donor. The specimen was PBMCs, mostly from graft donor cells, collected 360 days after TCRalphabeta/CD19-depleted stem cell transplant. The chain carries TRBV5-1 and TRBJ2-3; the D gene could be TRBD1 or TRBD2 (5 bases each). The CDR3: CASSLEGDAQYF. CDR3 bases: TGCGCCAGCAGCTTGGAAGGGGACGCGCAGTATTTT. The full variable domain, in which reference TRBV5-1 and TRBJ2-3 provide the parts outside the CDR3, is KAGVTQTPRYLIKTRGQQVTLSCSPISGHRSVSWYQQTPGQGLQFLFEYFSETQRNKGNFPGRFSGRQFSNSRSEMNVSTLELGDSALYLCASSLEGDAQYFGPGTRLTVL.